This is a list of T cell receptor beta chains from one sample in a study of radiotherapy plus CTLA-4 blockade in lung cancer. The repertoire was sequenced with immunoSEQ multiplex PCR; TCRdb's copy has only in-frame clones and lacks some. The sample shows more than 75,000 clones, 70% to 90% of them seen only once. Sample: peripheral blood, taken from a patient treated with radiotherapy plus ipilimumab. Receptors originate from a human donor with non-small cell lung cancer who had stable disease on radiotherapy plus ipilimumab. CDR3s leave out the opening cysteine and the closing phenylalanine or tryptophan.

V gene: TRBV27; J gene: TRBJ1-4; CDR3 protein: ASRLRGYSYRGLNEKLF
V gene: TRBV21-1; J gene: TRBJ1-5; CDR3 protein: ASSRGTRTLHIYSNQPQH
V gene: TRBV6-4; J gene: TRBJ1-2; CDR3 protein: ASSLNQGDYGYT
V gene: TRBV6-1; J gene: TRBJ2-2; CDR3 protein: ASSGGANTGELF
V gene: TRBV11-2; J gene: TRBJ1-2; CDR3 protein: ASSPRQSGYGYT
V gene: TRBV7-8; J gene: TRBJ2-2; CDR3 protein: ASSSMDSGELF
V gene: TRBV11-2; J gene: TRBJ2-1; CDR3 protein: ASSFVGRREQF
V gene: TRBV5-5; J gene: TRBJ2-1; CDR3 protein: ASSFNRGRAGNEQF
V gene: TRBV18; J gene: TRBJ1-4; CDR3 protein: ASSSGAATNEKLF
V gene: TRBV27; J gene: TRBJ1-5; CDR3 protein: ASSLDSNQPQH
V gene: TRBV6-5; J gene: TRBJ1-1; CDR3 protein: ASSYLPGNTEAF
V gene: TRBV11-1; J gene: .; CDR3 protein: ASSLGGTIGSEQY
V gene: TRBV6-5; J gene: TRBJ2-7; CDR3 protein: ASKASGDHYEQY
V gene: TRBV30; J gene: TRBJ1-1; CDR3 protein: AWSLAKKYAF
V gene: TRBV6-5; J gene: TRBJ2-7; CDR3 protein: ASSSLLTGLSYEQY
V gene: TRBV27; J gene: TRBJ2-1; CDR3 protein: ASSRGLAVYNEQF
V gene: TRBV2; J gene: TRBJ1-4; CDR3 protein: ASSVSPGPEEKLF
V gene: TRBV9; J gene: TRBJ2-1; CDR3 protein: ASSPGLTREQF
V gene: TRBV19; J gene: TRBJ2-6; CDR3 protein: ASSMGRANVLT
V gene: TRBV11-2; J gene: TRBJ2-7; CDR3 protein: ASSPLFSSYEQY
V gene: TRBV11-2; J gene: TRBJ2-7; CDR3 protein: ASSSLAGVVEQY
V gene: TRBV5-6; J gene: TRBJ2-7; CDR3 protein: ASSKPRGVLSYEQY
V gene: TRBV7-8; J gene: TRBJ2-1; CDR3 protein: ASAQLAGVNEQF
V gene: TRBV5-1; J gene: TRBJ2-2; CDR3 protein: ASSFTATRGTGELF
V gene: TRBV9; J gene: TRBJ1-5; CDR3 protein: ASSVTDNQPQH
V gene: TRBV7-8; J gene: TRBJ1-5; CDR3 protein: ASSSGTAINQPQH
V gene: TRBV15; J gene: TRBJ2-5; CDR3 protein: ATSRVDREGRETQY
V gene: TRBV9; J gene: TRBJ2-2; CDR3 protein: ASSGSGLAGSPGGTGELF
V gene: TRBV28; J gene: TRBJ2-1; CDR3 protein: ASSLGDWNEQF
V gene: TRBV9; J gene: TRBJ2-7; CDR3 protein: ASSEGGGGYEQY
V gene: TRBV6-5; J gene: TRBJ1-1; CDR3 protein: AVQGNLNTEAF
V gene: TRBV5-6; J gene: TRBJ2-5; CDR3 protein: ASSGTEETQY
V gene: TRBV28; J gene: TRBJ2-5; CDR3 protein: ASSRPGGGETQY
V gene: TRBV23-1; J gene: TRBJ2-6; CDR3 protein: ASSQSPLMDGANVLT
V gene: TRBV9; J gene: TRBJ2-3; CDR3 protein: ASSAPTGGGRTDTQY
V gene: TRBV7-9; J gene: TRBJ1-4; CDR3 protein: ASSLAGSNEKLF
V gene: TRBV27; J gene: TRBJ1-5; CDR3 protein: ASSPRGGAGNQPQH
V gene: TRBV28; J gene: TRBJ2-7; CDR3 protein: ASSLPLGTYEQY
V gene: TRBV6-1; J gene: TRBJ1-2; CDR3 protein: ASSEDRRGYGYT
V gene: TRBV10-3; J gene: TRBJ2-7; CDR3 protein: AISEGQGGPYEQY
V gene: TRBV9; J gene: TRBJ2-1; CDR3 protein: ASSPRLAPQQF
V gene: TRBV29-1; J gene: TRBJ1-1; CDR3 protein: SLKEGGYAEAF
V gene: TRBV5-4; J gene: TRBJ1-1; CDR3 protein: ASSFGSSPGDAF
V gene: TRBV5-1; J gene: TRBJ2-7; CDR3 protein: ASSLALAGYEQY
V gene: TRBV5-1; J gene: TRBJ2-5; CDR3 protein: ASSLEGLREQY
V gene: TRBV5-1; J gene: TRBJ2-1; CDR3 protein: ASSEQGHEQF
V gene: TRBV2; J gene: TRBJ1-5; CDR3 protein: ASSEPPRSQPQH
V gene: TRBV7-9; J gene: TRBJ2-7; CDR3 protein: ASRFTNLADEQY
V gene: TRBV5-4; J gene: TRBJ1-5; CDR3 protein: ASSFGGDRTQPQH
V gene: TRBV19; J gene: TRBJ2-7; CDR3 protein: ASSIQSTPYEQY
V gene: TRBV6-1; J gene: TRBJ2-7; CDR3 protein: ASRQRLYEQY
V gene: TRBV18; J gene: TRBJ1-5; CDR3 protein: ASSLDRDAWGPQH
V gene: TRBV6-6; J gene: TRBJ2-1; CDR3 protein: ASSYSPGVGPEQF
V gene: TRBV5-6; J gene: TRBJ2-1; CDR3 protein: ASSELAGGTIYNEQF